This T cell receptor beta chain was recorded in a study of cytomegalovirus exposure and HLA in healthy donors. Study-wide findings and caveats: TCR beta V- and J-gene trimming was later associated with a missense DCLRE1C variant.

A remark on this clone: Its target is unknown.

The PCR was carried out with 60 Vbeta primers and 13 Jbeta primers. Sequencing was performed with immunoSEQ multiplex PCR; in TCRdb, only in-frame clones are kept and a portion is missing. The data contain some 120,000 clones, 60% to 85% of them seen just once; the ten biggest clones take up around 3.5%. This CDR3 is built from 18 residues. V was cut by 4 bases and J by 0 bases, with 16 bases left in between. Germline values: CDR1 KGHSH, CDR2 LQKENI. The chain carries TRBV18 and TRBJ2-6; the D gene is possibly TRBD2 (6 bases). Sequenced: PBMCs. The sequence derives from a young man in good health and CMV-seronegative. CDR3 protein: CASSLTTGEYSGANVLTF. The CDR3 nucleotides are TGTGCCAGCTCACTGACGACGGGGGAATACTCTGGGGCCAACGTCCTGACTTTC.